Listed below are T cell receptor beta chains from one sample, sequenced in a study of T cells in Graves' hyperthyroidism and ophthalmopathy. TCRdb used MiXCR to reprocess the multiplex PCR reads, holding one entry per CDR3 protein. Among under 200,000 distinct CDR3 sequences listed, less than 10% were seen once. Sequenced: blood. These receptors originate from a woman under 30 with Graves' hyperthyroidism that later progressed to Graves' ophthalmopathy. Both conserved end residues are part of each CDR3.

v_call: TRBV11-2
j_call: TRBJ1-2
cdr3_aa: CASSQDYGYTF

v_call: TRBV18
j_call: TRBJ2-7
cdr3_aa: CASSPGETVSYEQYF

v_call: TRBV14
j_call: TRBJ1-1
cdr3_aa: CASTKSLTRLPNTEAFF

v_call: TRBV9
j_call: TRBJ2-1
cdr3_aa: CASSPSGRPYNEQFF

v_call: TRBV7-9
j_call: TRBJ2-1
cdr3_aa: CASSVISSGSSYNEQFF

v_call: TRBV7-9
j_call: TRBJ1-2
cdr3_aa: CASSLAGVRVTDFGYTF

v_call: TRBV6-1
j_call: TRBJ2-7
cdr3_aa: CASSLRGATPEQYF

v_call: TRBV12-3/TRBV12-4
j_call: TRBJ2-7
cdr3_aa: CASSLDGISYEQYF

v_call: TRBV11-3
j_call: TRBJ2-1
cdr3_aa: CASSPGGRDEQFF

v_call: TRBV4-2
j_call: TRBJ1-4
cdr3_aa: CASSQGWATNEKLFF